Presented here are 17 T cell receptor beta chains from one specimen sequenced in a study of early T cells in non-severe SARS-CoV-2 infection. A single record per CDR3 protein comes from TCRdb applying MiXCR to the 5' RACE reads. The sample carries tens of thousands of distinct CDR3 sequences, about 4% recorded once. Sequenced: whole blood. The receptors stem from an adult who was a healthcare worker with PCR-confirmed SARS-CoV-2 infection or an uninfected control (not recorded which).

The sample holds a few counts of this clonotype. The chain links TRBV2 to TRBJ2-3; 11 bases match TRBD1. Germline CDR1 is SNHLY and CDR2 is FYNNEI. With 0 bases clipped from V and 3 bases from J, the junction kept 2 bases outside the gene matches. The CDR3 length is 16 residues. CDR3 sequence: CASSEARDRGTDTQYF. CDR3 nucleotides: TGTGCCAGCAGTGAAGCGAGGGACAGGGGGACAGATACGCAGTATTTT.

At least ten counts were recorded for this clonotype. The V and J genes are TRBV30 and TRBJ2-6, with D unclear. V was trimmed by 1 base and J by 1 base, leaving 5 bases between them. This CDR3 is built from 14 residues. Germline V gene sequence: CDR1 GTSNPN, CDR2 SVGIG (reference sequence). The CDR3: CAWSGKSGANVLTF. The CDR3 bases are TGTGCCTGGAGTGGAAAATCTGGGGCCAACGTCCTGACTTTC. Drawing the rest from reference TRBV30 and TRBJ2-6, the complete variable domain is SQTIHQWPATLVQPVGSPLSLECTVEGTSNPNLYWYRQAAGRGLQLLFYSVGIGQISSEVPQNLSASRPQDRQFILSSKKLLLSDSGFYLCAWSGKSGANVLTFGAGSRLTVL.

In this sample, this clonotype turned up many times. The J gene is TRBJ1-4, the V gene TRBV12-3 or TRBV12-4, with TRBD1 as a possible D gene (5 bases). There are 13 residues in the CDR3. The germline V and J ends were trimmed by 6 bases and 7 bases, with 12 bases remaining between them. CDR3 sequence reads: CASSARDGEKLFF. The CDR3 bases are TGTGCCAGCAGCGCCCGGGACGGTGAAAAACTGTTTTTT.

This clonotype was seen repeatedly, ten times or more. V gene TRBV7-2 combines with J gene TRBJ1-5, with a weak D call TRBD1 (6 bases). Germline assignment: CDR1 SGHTA and CDR2 FQGNSA. The CDR3 extends over 15 amino acids. The V gene lost 5 bases and the J gene lost 1 base, with 12 bases spanning the gap. This chain's CDR3 is CASSPQQGSNQPQHF. In DNA, the CDR3 is TGTGCCAGCAGCCCTCAGCAGGGGAGCAATCAGCCCCAGCATTTT. Full variable domain (remainder filled in from reference TRBV7-2 and TRBJ1-5): GAGVSQSPSNKVTEKGKDVELRCDPISGHTALYWYRQSLGQGLEFLIYFQGNSAPDKSGLPSDRFSAERTGGSVSTLTIQRTQQEDSAVYLCASSPQQGSNQPQHFGDGTRLSIL.

This chain links TRBV20-1 with TRBJ2-5; 7 nucleotides agree with TRBD2. Germline CDR1 DFQATT, CDR2 SNEGSKA (reference sequence). The CDR3 has 15 amino acids. V lost 7 bases, J lost 0 bases, and 11 bases stayed unmatched. CDR3 sequence reads: CSGAVSGVYQETQYF. In DNA form, the CDR3 reads TGCAGTGGGGCGGTCAGCGGGGTGTACCAAGAGACCCAGTACTTC.

This clonotype occurred many times. The V and J genes are TRBV20-1 and TRBJ1-6, with 8 nucleotides matching TRBD1. This CDR3 is built from 17 residues. J was trimmed by 6 bases and V by 3 bases; bases with no gene match: 13. Germline assignment: CDR1 DFQATT and CDR2 SNEGSKA (reference sequence). Here the CDR3 reads CSASSPGGTGSNSPLHF. DNA for the CDR3: TGCAGTGCTAGTTCCCCGGGCGGGACAGGCTCTAATTCACCCCTCCACTTT.

In its sample, this clonotype was seen many times. The chain links TRBV7-8 to TRBJ2-7; D is uncertain. Trimming left V 1 base short and J 3 bases short, with 13 bases between. The CDR3 has 15 amino acids. The germline CDR1 and CDR2 sequences are SGHVS and FQNEAQ. This CDR3 reads CASSLDIGHSYEQYF. In DNA, the CDR3 is TGTGCCAGCAGCTTAGATATTGGCCACAGCTACGAGCAGTACTTC.

J is TRBJ2-1 and V is TRBV4-1; D uncertain. CDR3 length equals 15 residues. Germline CDR1 MGHRA, CDR2 YSYEKL. Deletions cut 1 base from V and 3 bases from J, with 10 bases between. The CDR3 nucleotides read TGCGCCAGCAGCCAAGGACCCGGATACTACAATGAGCAGTTCTTC. This gives the protein CASSQGPGYYNEQFF.

This clonotype was seen at least ten times. V gene TRBV18 combines with J gene TRBJ1-5, with no clear D. Germline CDR1 is KGHSH and CDR2 is LQKENI. This CDR3 has 16 residues. Trimming cost V 0 bases and J 2 bases, with 11 bases left between them. The DNA of the CDR3 is TGTGCCAGCTCACCACCCTCGTCCGGGGGCAATCAGCCCCAGCATTTT. As protein: CASSPPSSGGNQPQHF.

This chain joins TRBV9 and TRBJ2-2, with D hard to call. CDR1 and CDR2 from the germline V gene are SGDLS and YYNGEE. The CDR3 loop spans 15 amino acids. The V end was cut by 5 bases, the J end by 4 bases, with 15 bases between. The DNA for the CDR3 is TGTGCCAGCAGTGTGAACCCGGTGGGCACCGGGGAGCTGTTTTTT. Protein sequence: CASSVNPVGTGELFF. Together with reference TRBV9 and TRBJ2-2, the CDR3 gives the full variable domain: DSGVTQTPKHLITATGQRVTLRCSPRSGDLSVYWYQQSLDQGLQFLIQYYNGEERAKGNILERFSAQQFPDLHSELNLSSLELGDSALYFCASSVNPVGTGELFFGEGSRLTVL.

This clonotype was detected ten times or more. The rearrangement uses TRBV20-1 and TRBJ2-1, with 11 bases that match TRBD2. The CDR3 is 17 amino acids. CDR1 and CDR2 from the germline V gene are DFQATT and SNEGSKA (reference sequence). Unmatched junction bases numbered 10, after V lost 6 bases and J lost 0 bases. Written as DNA, the CDR3 is TGCAGTGCCAGTGGTCTAGCGGGAGGCTTCTCCTACAATGAGCAGTTCTTC. The encoded protein is CSASGLAGGFSYNEQFF.

In its sample, this clonotype was seen many times. The J gene is TRBJ1-5, the V gene TRBV5-5; TRBD1 matches 7 bases. The CDR3 is made up of 14 amino acids. Germline V lookup: CDR1 SGHKS, CDR2 YYEKEE (reference sequence). The ends lost 5 bases at V and 3 bases at J; junction bases unmatched: 5. The CDR3 here is CASSPTGFNQPQHF. DNA for the CDR3: TGTGCCAGCAGTCCGACAGGGTTCAATCAGCCCCAGCATTTT. The full variable domain, with the rest looked up from reference TRBV5-5 and TRBJ1-5, is DAGVTQSPTHLIKTRGQQVTLRCSPISGHKSVSWYQQVLGQGPQFIFQYYEKEERGRGNFPDRFSARQFPNYSSELNVNALLLGDSALYLCASSPTGFNQPQHFGDGTRLSIL.

This clonotype has ten or more counts. The chain employs TRBV2 and TRBJ2-1; D gene ambiguous. V was trimmed by 8 bases and J by 0 bases, leaving 11 bases between them. The CDR3 length is 14 residues. CDR1 is SNHLY and CDR2 is FYNNEI in the germline V gene. The CDR3 coding sequence is TGTGCCAGCCTCCGGGCCTACTCCTACAATGAGCAGTTCTTC. Translating it yields CASLRAYSYNEQFF. Full variable domain (missing parts from reference TRBV2 and TRBJ2-1): EPEVTQTPSHQVTQMGQEVILRCVPISNHLYFYWYRQILGQKVEFLVSFYNNEISEKSEIFDDQFSVERPDGSNFTLKIRSTKLEDSAMYFCASLRAYSYNEQFFGPGTRLTVL.

This clonotype was detected many times. The rearrangement links TRBV7-2 to TRBJ2-4; 12 bases match TRBD2. The V and J ends lost 5 bases and 4 bases, in that order; junction bases with no gene match: 9. Germline V gene data show CDR1 as SGHTA and CDR2 as FQGNSA. The CDR3 runs 17 residues. Written as DNA, the CDR3 is TGTGCCAGCAGCCCCCGCCGACTAGCGGGAGCGAAAAACATTCAGTACTTC. This gives the protein CASSPRRLAGAKNIQYF.

This clonotype was recorded at least ten times. The chain is built from TRBV28 and TRBJ1-3; 7 bases are shared with TRBD1. Germline-derived CDR1 and CDR2 are MDHEN and SYDVKM. The V and J ends lost 8 bases and 4 bases, in that order; junction bases with no gene match: 11. This CDR3 region has 15 residues. The CDR3 DNA is TGTGCCAGCGGAAGACTGGGGACAGTCGGAAACACCATATATTTT. Encoded protein: CASGRLGTVGNTIYF.

The sample holds a few counts of this clonotype. The V and J genes are TRBV4-1 and TRBJ2-7; 8 positions match TRBD1. The CDR3 is made up of 14 amino acids. With 4 bases clipped from V and 3 bases from J, the junction kept 5 bases outside the gene matches. In germline, CDR1 is MGHRA, CDR2 YSYEKL. The chain's CDR3 is CASSPSTGGYEQYF. The CDR3, as DNA: TGCGCCAGCAGCCCGAGTACAGGGGGCTACGAGCAGTACTTC.

This clonotype showed up many times. The rearrangement links TRBV5-4 to TRBJ2-7; D tentatively fits TRBD1 or TRBD2 (5 bases each). V was pared by 0 bases and J by 1 base, with 8 bases between. CDR1 and CDR2 from the germline V gene are SGHNT and YYREEE (reference sequence). This CDR3 has 14 residues. CDR3 region: CASSLEGESYEQYF. Written as DNA, the CDR3 is TGTGCCAGCAGCTTGGAAGGGGAGTCCTACGAGCAGTACTTC. Supplemented by reference TRBV5-4 and TRBJ2-7, the full variable domain reads ETGVTQSPTHLIKTRGQQVTLRCSSQSGHNTVSWYQQALGQGPQFIFQYYREEENGRGNFPPRFSGLQFPNYSSELNVNALELDDSALYLCASSLEGESYEQYFGPGTRLTVT.